Listed here are 21 T cell receptor beta chains from one sample, sequenced in a study of vaccination and CD4 T cells after COVID-19. The treatment: approximately nine-day PBMC culture with coronavirus spike peptide pools or control peptides (ViraFEST assay). Researchers used the Oncomine TCR Beta short-read assay to sequence DNA from cultured CD4+ T cells. TCRdb redid the calling of the PCR reads with MiXCR, one entry per CDR3 protein. The sample contains 9,500 or so distinct CDR3 sequences, 65% to 70% of which appear only once. Which antigens these TCRs recognize remains unknown. The sequencing used CD4+ T cells from blood, cultured in vitro, collected before SARS-CoV-2 vaccination. The receptors originated from a human donor who had recovered from COVID-19.

The chain employs TRBV5-1 and TRBJ1-1, with D tentatively TRBD1 (5 bases). Germline values: CDR1 SGHRS, CDR2 YFSETQ. Trimming shortened V by 4 bases and J by 3 bases, and 19 bases separated the two germline ends. The CDR3 is 16 amino acids. CDR3 protein: CASSRTQGIGDTEAFF. The DNA for the CDR3 is TGCGCCAGCAGCAGAACCCAGGGAATTGGGGACACTGAAGCTTTCTTT.

This chain joins TRBV7-2 and TRBJ2-1; TRBD1 or TRBD2 may be the D gene (5 bases each). Between the trimmed V and J ends, which lost 2 bases and 8 bases, there was a span of 13 bases. The CDR3 totals 14 residues. Germline CDR1 reads SGHTA; CDR2 reads FQGNSA. This CDR3 reads CASSLSSLGDEQFF. DNA for the CDR3: TGTGCCAGCAGCTTATCTAGCCTGGGGGATGAGCAGTTCTTC.

CDR3 coding DNA: TGTGCCAGCAGCTTCGGACAGTCTAACTATGGCTACACCTTC. Translated: CASSFGQSNYGYTF. V gene TRBV7-2 combines with J gene TRBJ1-2; perhaps TRBD1 as D (6 bases). The CDR3 length is 14 residues. Germline loops: CDR1 SGHTA, CDR2 FQGNSA. Trimming stripped 3 bases from V and 0 bases from J, with 8 bases between.

The genes are TRBV28 and TRBJ2-2; tentative D call: TRBD1 (6 bases). The CDR3 has 15 residues. V lost 6 bases and J 1 base, leaving 12 bases between the germline ends. Germline assignment: CDR1 MDHEN and CDR2 SYDVKM. The CDR3 DNA follows: TGTGCCAGCAGCCATGACAGGAAGAACACCGGGGAGCTGTTTTTT. Translated, it gives CASSHDRKNTGELFF.

Only a few counts were recorded for this clonotype. CDR3 in amino acids: CASSLGYTQYF. DNA of the CDR3: TGTGCCAGCAGCTTAGGCTATACGCAGTATTTT. The gene calls are TRBV7-9 and TRBJ2-3; D is undetermined. This CDR3 spans 11 amino acids. The germline V gene encodes CDR1 SEHNR and CDR2 FQNEAQ (reference sequence). The V end was cut by 1 base, the J end by 7 bases, with 3 bases between.

This clonotype was seen only a few times. The chain carries TRBV6-1 and TRBJ1-2; D is unresolved. The CDR3 runs 13 residues. Between the trimmed V and J ends, which lost 7 bases and 0 bases, there was a span of 9 bases. The germline V gene has CDR1 MNHNS and CDR2 SASEGT. In nucleotides, the CDR3 is TGTGCCAGCACATTGGGAGCTAACTATGGCTACACCTTC. Translated, it gives CASTLGANYGYTF.

The chain employs TRBV25-1 and TRBJ1-3, with a possible D match to TRBD1 (6 bases). The CDR3 loop spans 14 amino acids. The germline V gene encodes CDR1 MGHDK and CDR2 SYGVNS. Trimming left V 4 bases short and J 0 bases short, with 7 bases between. CDR3 bases: TGTGCCAGCAGTGGACAGGCCTCTGGAAACACCATATATTTT. Its protein is CASSGQASGNTIYF.

The chain links TRBV20-1 to TRBJ2-1; TRBD2 aligns across 7 bases. The CDR3 covers 15 residues. Trimming took 6 bases from V and 7 from J; bases not matched to a gene: 15. In germline, CDR1 is DFQATT, CDR2 SNEGSKA (reference sequence). The CDR3 loop reads CSAADALTSSNEQFF. In DNA, the CDR3 is TGCAGTGCAGCTGATGCTTTGACTAGCAGTAATGAGCAGTTCTTC.

V gene TRBV6-1 combines with J gene TRBJ2-7; TRBD2 matches 12 bases. Germline CDR1 MNHNS, CDR2 SASEGT. The V segment lost 4 bases and the J segment 1 base; nucleotides outside the gene matches: 2. The CDR3 runs to 15 residues. The CDR3 DNA is TGTGCCAGCAGTGGAGGACTAGCGGGATCCTACGAGCAGTACTTC. Encoded protein: CASSGGLAGSYEQYF.

This clonotype was counted a single time. The rearrangement links TRBV20-1 to TRBJ2-5; D is ambiguous. Trimming stripped 3 bases from V and 5 bases from J, with 7 bases between. Looked up from germline, CDR1 is DFQATT and CDR2 is SNEGSKA (reference sequence). This CDR3 region has 11 residues. CDR3 DNA: TGCAGTGCTAGTCCCGAGGAGACCCAGTACTTC. Protein product: CSASPEETQYF.

The chain joins TRBV27 to TRBJ2-3, with 12 bases fitting TRBD2. Trimming took 4 bases from V and 4 from J; bases not matched to a gene: 15. Germline V gives CDR1 MNHEY, CDR2 SMNVEV (reference sequence). This CDR3 contains 19 residues. The CDR3 here is CASSYPPQLAGGEADTQYF. The CDR3 bases are TGTGCCAGCAGTTATCCCCCCCAACTAGCGGGGGGAGAGGCAGATACGCAGTATTTT.

The rearrangement links TRBV24-1 to TRBJ2-2; the D is unclear. The CDR3 has 15 residues. Trimming pared 5 bases from V and 1 base from J, leaving 10 bases between. Germline V gene data show CDR1 as KGHDR and CDR2 as SFDVKD. The CDR3 protein is CATSARSRNTGELFF. The DNA for the CDR3 is TGTGCCACCAGTGCGCGGAGTCGGAACACCGGGGAGCTGTTTTTT.

In this sample, this clonotype turned up a few times. V is TRBV28 and J is TRBJ1-5, with 8 bases matching TRBD1. The CDR3 has 14 residues. The V gene end was trimmed by 3 bases and the J gene end by 10 bases; junction bases not matched to a gene: 8. Germline lookup yields CDR1 MDHEN and CDR2 SYDVKM. The CDR3: CASSLEDREYPQHF. CDR3 in DNA: TGTGCCAGCAGTTTGGAGGACAGGGAGTACCCCCAGCATTTT.

V usage is TRBV6-2 or TRBV6-3 and J usage is TRBJ2-7, with 11 bases lining up with TRBD2. This CDR3 spans 14 amino acids. With V trimmed by 6 bases and J by 6 bases, 7 bases remained unmatched. Per germline, CDR1 MNHEY and CDR2 SVGEGT. The DNA of the CDR3 is TGTGCCAGCAGGGACACTAGCGGGAGACTCGAGCAGTACTTC. This gives the protein CASRDTSGRLEQYF.

Here the CDR3 reads CASSLVAGGNTEAFF. The CDR3 coding sequence is TGTGCCAGCAGCTTAGTGGCGGGAGGGAACACTGAAGCTTTCTTT. This rearrangement joins TRBV7-9 to TRBJ1-1; D ambiguous. V was cut by 1 base and J by 1 base, with 10 bases left in between. The CDR3 runs to 15 residues. Germline V gene sequence: CDR1 SEHNR, CDR2 FQNEAQ (reference sequence). Drawing the rest from reference TRBV7-9 and TRBJ1-1, the complete variable domain is DTGVSQNPRHKITKRGQNVTFRCDPISEHNRLYWYRQTLGQGPEFLTYFQNEAQLEKSRLLSDRFSAERPKGSFSTLEIQRTEQGDSAMYLCASSLVAGGNTEAFFGQGTRLTVV.

The sample holds a few counts of this clonotype. This chain connects TRBV11-1 to TRBJ2-2; D may be TRBD1 (5 bases). The CDR3 has 14 residues. CDR1 and CDR2 from the germline V gene are SGHAT and FQDESV (reference sequence). Trimming shortened V by 8 bases and J by 3 bases, and 13 bases separated the two germline ends. In nucleotides, the CDR3 is TGTGCCAGCGGACAACAAACACACACCGGGGAGCTGTTTTTT. Its protein product is CASGQQTHTGELFF.

V is TRBV2 and J is TRBJ2-2, with 11 nucleotides matching TRBD1. Per the germline V gene, CDR1 is SNHLY and CDR2 is FYNNEI. CDR3 size: 19 residues. The ends lost 4 bases at V and 0 bases at J; junction bases unmatched: 10. The CDR3 is CASSVRKGTGGPNTGELFF. The CDR3 nucleotides read TGTGCCAGCAGTGTACGAAAGGGGACAGGGGGACCGAACACCGGGGAGCTGTTTTTT.

The V call is TRBV20-1, the J call TRBJ2-3; 7 nucleotides align to TRBD1. J gave up 2 bases and V 6 bases, and 11 bases lay outside the gene matches. This CDR3 contains 15 residues. Germline V gives CDR1 DFQATT, CDR2 SNEGSKA (reference sequence). The CDR3 DNA reads TGCAGTGCAACCCTAGGGGGCACCCTCACAGATACGCAGTATTTT. The encoded protein is CSATLGGTLTDTQYF.

This sequence joins TRBV7-2 and TRBJ2-5, with TRBD2 matching 7 bases. Germline V gives CDR1 SGHTA, CDR2 FQGNSA. Trimming removed 1 base from V and 1 base from J; junction bases left unmatched: 6. The CDR3 consists of 16 residues. The CDR3 sequence is CASSLGVGGGQETQYF. The CDR3, as DNA: TGTGCCAGCAGCTTAGGAGTCGGCGGGGGCCAAGAGACCCAGTACTTC.

The V call is TRBV20-1, the J call TRBJ1-4; D may be TRBD1 (5 bases). The length of the CDR3 is 18 residues. The V and J ends lost 7 bases and 1 base respectively, with 25 bases between them. Germline V gene sequence: CDR1 DFQATT, CDR2 SNEGSKA (reference sequence). This CDR3 is CSGSRGVVGRRTNEKLFF. In DNA form, the CDR3 reads TGCAGTGGAAGTAGGGGTGTGGTAGGGAGGAGAACTAATGAAAAACTGTTTTTT.

A few counts support this clonotype. The chain recombines TRBV20-1 with TRBJ2-5; D remains unclear. Germline V gene data show CDR1 as DFQATT and CDR2 as SNEGSKA (reference sequence). With 5 bases removed from V and 1 base from J, the gap between germline ends came to 8 bases. CDR3 length: 12 amino acids. The CDR3 DNA sequence: TGCAGTGCTTCAGACGCCCAAGAGACCCAGTACTTC. This sequence encodes CSASDAQETQYF.